Sequencing of this T cell receptor (beta chain) was carried out in a study of blood T cell repertoires in COVID-19. Sequenced by immunoSEQ multiplex PCR; TCRdb stores in-frame clones only, minus some. The data contain around 200,000 clones, around nine tenths of them seen just once; the ten biggest clones take up roughly 0.9%. V shed 4 bases and J 3 bases; nucleotides not matched to a gene: 11. CDR1 is SEHNR, CDR2 FQNEAQ, per germline (reference sequence). CDR3 size: 17 residues. Sequenced material: peripheral blood. The TCR was taken from a woman between 18 and 30 years old who had recovered from COVID-19. The chain employs TRBV7-9 and TRBJ1-5, with 8 bases lining up with TRBD1. CDR3 sequence reads: CASSSGTGTGHNQPQHF. The CDR3 nucleotides read TGTGCCAGCAGCTCTGGTACCGGGACAGGCCACAATCAGCCCCAGCATTTT.